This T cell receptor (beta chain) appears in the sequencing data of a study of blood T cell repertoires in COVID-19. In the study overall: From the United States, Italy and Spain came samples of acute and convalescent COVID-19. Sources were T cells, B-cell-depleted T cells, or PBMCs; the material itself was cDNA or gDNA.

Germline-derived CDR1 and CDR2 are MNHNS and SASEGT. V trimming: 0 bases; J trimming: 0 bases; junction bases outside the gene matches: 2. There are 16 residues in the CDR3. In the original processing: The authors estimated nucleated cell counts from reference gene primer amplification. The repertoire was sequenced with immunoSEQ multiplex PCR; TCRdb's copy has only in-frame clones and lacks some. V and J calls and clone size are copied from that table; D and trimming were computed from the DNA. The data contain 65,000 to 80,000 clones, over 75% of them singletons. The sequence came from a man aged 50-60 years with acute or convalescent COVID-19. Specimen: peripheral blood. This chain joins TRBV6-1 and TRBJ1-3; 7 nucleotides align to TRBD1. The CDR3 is CASSEAGQSSGNTIYF. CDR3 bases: TGTGCCAGCAGTGAAGCGGGACAGAGCTCTGGAAACACCATATATTTT.